This T cell receptor (beta chain) was documented in a study of T-cell memory formation after mild COVID-19. Using constant-segment primers, 5'RACE produced TCR alpha and TCR beta cDNA libraries carrying sample barcodes and UMIs. TCRdb used MiXCR to reprocess the 5' RACE reads, holding one entry per CDR3 protein. The sample gives roughly 340,000 distinct CDR3 sequences, about 16% of which show up once; approximately 20% is in the top ten. This clonotype has ten or more counts. With V trimmed by 7 bases and J by 0 bases, 6 bases remained unmatched. This CDR3 contains 14 residues. The sequence was collected from a man aged 18 to 29 who had mild COVID-19 (a few samples of this study predate the infection). Cell type and time point are not known. The chain combines TRBV12-3 or TRBV12-4 with TRBJ2-7; 7 nucleotides line up with TRBD1. The sequenced sample consisted of PBMCs or a T cell subset sorted from them (not recorded which). The CDR3 region is CASTTTGISYEQYF. Here the CDR3 DNA reads TGTGCCAGCACCACGACAGGGATCTCCTACGAGCAGTACTTC.